This T cell receptor (beta chain) was sequenced for a study of cytomegalovirus exposure and HLA in healthy donors. Study context: The roughly 110 validation repertoires were reported in a later analysis to have been generated on the same platform as the roughly 670 first-cohort repertoires.

Notes on this clone: Its antigen is not known.

The V segment lost 5 bases and the J segment 7 bases; nucleotides outside the gene matches: 6. This CDR3 spans 14 amino acids. The germline CDR1 and CDR2 sequences are MNHEY and SMNVEV (reference sequence). Study outcomes and limitations: In vitro work confirmed that a few CMV-associated chains recognize CMV antigens.

Using immunoSEQ multiplex PCR, the repertoire was profiled, and TCRdb retains in-frame clones only, with some absent. The profile shows approximately 120,000 clones, about 90% of them singletons. J is TRBJ2-1 and V is TRBV27; 9 bases map to TRBD1. This TCR came from a woman aged 18-29 years in good health and CMV-seronegative. Specimen: PBMCs. Here the CDR3 DNA reads TGTGCCAGCAGTGCGGGGACAGGGACGAATGAGCAGTTCTTC. Translating it yields CASSAGTGTNEQFF.